The T cell receptor (beta chain) under discussion was sequenced for a study of T cell changes during pregnancy in multiple sclerosis. The germline CDR1 and CDR2 sequences are KGHSH and LQKENI. The CDR3 covers 13 residues. With 3 bases clipped from V and 9 bases from J, the junction kept 4 bases outside the gene matches. TCRdb's table, derived via immunoSEQ multiplex PCR, lists solely in-frame clones and lacks some. The profile covers 70,000 to 90,000 clones, with 90% to 95% appearing a single time and roughly 1% taken by the ten largest. The V gene is TRBV18, the J gene TRBJ2-1; 8 bases agree with TRBD2. The starting material was peripheral blood, obtained in the first trimester of pregnancy. The TCR comes from a female donor with multiple sclerosis, enrolled in a pregnancy study. The CDR3 region is CASSPIGTSEQFF. CDR3 DNA sequence: TGTGCCAGCTCACCCATCGGGACTAGTGAGCAGTTCTTC.